This TCR beta chain originates from a study of radiation and T cells in renal cell carcinoma. As for the study in general: Nephrectomy followed 15 Gy stereotactic body radiation by 4 weeks.

Whole-study results and caveats: Top tumor clonotypes rose in blood 2 weeks post-radiation, then contracted.

As concerns this clone: What it recognizes is unknown.

Specified time point: baseline pretreatment blood. Indicated treatment: 15 Gy SBRT to primary tumor, nephrectomy 4 weeks later. Blood was sampled at baseline, 2 weeks and 4 weeks after SBRT. Clones were read by immunoSEQ multiplex PCR, and TCRdb kept only the in-frame ones, dropping some. The profile covers 110,000 to 150,000 clones, with over 75% appearing a single time and 12% taken by the ten largest. CDR3 length: 14 amino acids. Germline V gene sequence: CDR1 SGHDT, CDR2 YYEEEE. Trimming left V 6 bases short and J 5 bases short, with 18 bases between. This material consisted of blood, taken from a patient whose treatment included radiotherapy and nephrectomy. The V and J genes are TRBV5-6 and TRBJ2-7; D might be TRBD1 (6 bases). The clonotype originates from a woman aged 45 to 65 with renal cell carcinoma. CDR3 amino acids: CASKGQIRSDEQYF. The CDR3 nucleotides are TGTGCCAGCAAAGGACAGATCCGGTCTGACGAGCAGTACTTC.